This T cell receptor beta chain was observed in a study of cytomegalovirus exposure and HLA in healthy donors. Study at large: Unique TCRs numbering around 85 million, obtained from HLA-typed donors, made up an early data release.

The PCR used 60 Vbeta and 13 Jbeta primers. The data were produced by immunoSEQ multiplex PCR, yet TCRdb's version contains in-frame clones alone and is incomplete. This sample carries over 100,000 clones, 74% of them seen once, and the ten largest clones take around 2%. Study-level points and caveats: TCR association rates varied by HLA locus in a later analysis, with DRB1 highest and HLA-C lowest. The study recorded around 160 TCR beta chains that were cytomegalovirus-associated. In an earlier analysis, about 87% or about 30%: the productive usage of most TCR beta V segments.

The trim removed 5 bases at V and 8 bases at J, leaving 11 bases unmatched. There are 14 residues in the CDR3. CDR1 and CDR2 from the germline V gene are MNHEY and SMNVEV (reference sequence). Details on this clone: The antigen is not known.

The receptor's source is a human donor in good health. The chain has TRBV27 and TRBJ1-1; TRBD1 matches at 7 bases. Sequenced input: PBMCs. The CDR3 DNA reads as TGTGCCAGCAGTGCACAGGGGCTGGGGAGCGAAGCTTTCTTT. Encoded protein: CASSAQGLGSEAFF.